This TCR beta chain is drawn from a study of T cells in Graves' hyperthyroidism and ophthalmopathy. Whole-study context: Peripheral blood was secured at the point of initial diagnosis, before any treatment. Study results and caveats: The model made its ophthalmopathy prediction, and onset followed a median approximately six months later.

A patient was excluded if there was uncontrolled infection, other autoimmune disease, pregnancy or lactation. The PBMCs were taken from roughly 10 ml of fresh peripheral blood. RNA transcripts provided the source from which TCR beta CDR3 regions were amplified. A set of HTBI primers served as the primers for a first-round RT-PCR of the TCR CDR3. TCRdb passed the multiplex PCR reads through MiXCR, listing each CDR3 protein once. The sample shows hundreds of thousands of distinct CDR3 sequences, 17% of them seen only once. CDR3 length equals 13 residues. The germline V gene has CDR1 MDHEN and CDR2 SYDVKM. Trimming removed 5 bases from V and 7 bases from J, with 9 bases in between. This clonotype was observed a few times. Its cognate antigen is unknown.

The clonotype comes from a woman aged 18 to 35 with Graves' ophthalmopathy. Sequencing was carried out using blood. The chain uses TRBV28 and TRBJ2-6, with no clear D. The CDR3 sequence is CASSGQEANVLTF. The CDR3 DNA sequence: TGTGCCAGCAGTGGCCAAGAAGCCAACGTCCTGACTTTC.